Shown below are 18 T cell receptor beta chains from a single sample sequenced in a study of CD4 and CD8 cells across lung adenocarcinoma regions. MiXCR, applied by TCRdb to the PCR reads, yields one record per CDR3 protein. This table holds 7,400 or so distinct CDR3 sequences, 40% to 45% found once. Sequencing was performed on CD4+ T cells from the margin of a lung tumor. Receptors originate from a male donor with lung adenocarcinoma. The CD4 and CD8 labels of this study may be unreliable.

This clonotype was found many times. As DNA, the CDR3 is TGTGCCAGCCGCGGGAGGTTTAATGAGCAGTACTTC. It translates to CASRGRFNEQYF. The chain carries TRBV6-5 and TRBJ2-1; 8 nucleotides agree with TRBD2. The end of the DNA aligns better with TRBJ2-7, so the J call may be wrong. CDR3 size: 12 residues. From germline, CDR1 is MNHEY and CDR2 SVGAGI.

This clonotype was counted only a few times. The chain combines TRBV6-4 with TRBJ2-1; 7 positions agree with TRBD1. Unmatched junction bases numbered 3, after V lost 4 bases and J lost 0 bases. Germline CDR1 reads MRHNA; CDR2 reads SNTAGT. The CDR3 is made up of 15 amino acids. CDR3 in DNA: TGTGCCAGCAGTGCCGGGGACAGCTCCTACAATGAGCAGTTCTTC. Protein sequence: CASSAGDSSYNEQFF.

Concerning this clonotype itself: No DNA is shown, since the ends of the CDR3 on it are uncertain; the CDR3 is the one TCRdb lists. V is TRBV6-1 and J is TRBJ2-2. Inclusive of both ends, the CDR3 amounts to 15 amino acids. Germline V CDR1 and CDR2: MNHNS, SASEGT. The CDR3 sequence: CASSVQAVGTGAQFF.

This clonotype has just one count. The rearrangement links TRBV12-3 or TRBV12-4 to TRBJ2-3; D tentatively fits TRBD1 or TRBD2 (6 bases each). The tail of the sequence fits TRBJ2-7 better, so the J call may be wrong. The CDR3 is made up of 17 amino acids. The CDR3 DNA reads TGTGCCAGCGAGGGGGTGGCGGGGCTGCTAACCAAAAATACGCAGTACTTC. Translated: CASEGVAGLLTKNTQYF.

The chain uses TRBV30 and TRBJ2-1; 9 bases align to TRBD2. The J call may be faulty, since TRBJ2-7 better matches the DNA end. CDR3 length: 15 residues. Germline values: CDR1 GTSNPN, CDR2 SVGIG (reference sequence). CDR3 sequence reads: CAWSRAGGWSYEQYF. The CDR3 nucleotides read TGTGCCTGGAGTAGAGCGGGGGGATGGTCCTACGAGCAGTACTTC.

This sequence joins TRBV22-1 and TRBJ2-1; TRBD1 reflects the table's D call only, with no check against the DNA. TRBV22-1 is a recognized pseudogene. The CDR3 length is 19 residues. CDR3 region: CPGQARGEGQGKNGPQVRF. CDR3 sequence (DNA): TGTCCTGGGCAGGCCAGAGGAGAGGGGCAGGGGAAGAATGGTCCCCAGGTTAGATTT.

With respect to this clonotype: A junction end diverges from the germline sequence, so it may reflect a read error. The chain employs TRBV6-1 and TRBJ2-3; TRBD2 agrees at 7 bases. CDR3 size: 16 residues. Germline loops: CDR1 MNHNS, CDR2 SASEGT. This CDR3 reads CASRGGGGRGTETQYF. The CDR3 DNA reads TGTGCCAGCAGGGGGGGGGGGGGTAGGGGCACAGAGACCCAGTATTTC.

About this clonotype: The junction departs from germline at one end; a sequencing error may be responsible. This chain connects TRBV7-2 to TRBJ2-2; D possibly corresponds to TRBD1 (6 bases). The CDR3 length is 14 residues. Germline V gives CDR1 SGHTA, CDR2 FQGNSA. In nucleotides, the CDR3 is TGTGCCAGCAGCCTCGGACAGAACACCGGGGAGCAGTTTTTT. This sequence encodes CASSLGQNTGEQFF.

This clonotype occurred once. Without the conserved terminal phenylalanine or tryptophan, this CDR3 likely stems from a read error. It is unclear where the CDR3 begins or ends on the DNA, so no DNA is shown, and the CDR3 is as TCRdb lists it. The chain employs TRBV15 and TRBJ2-5; the tabulated D call, TRBD1, remains unverified against the DNA. The V gene's germline CDR1 is LNHNV and CDR2 YYDKDF (reference sequence). The CDR3 is made up of 22 amino acids, end residues included. The CDR3 spells CATTPGPLVNFCIFCRNGLSPC.

This clonotype is medium-sized by share. The J gene is TRBJ2-1, the V gene TRBV6-1, with 7 bases fitting TRBD2. CDR3 size: 17 residues. The germline V gene encodes CDR1 MNHNS and CDR2 SASEGT. V was clipped by 4 bases and J by 6 bases; unmatched bases: 15. CDR3 amino acids: CASSAQGGLSPRNEQFF. CDR3 DNA sequence: TGTGCCAGCAGTGCCCAGGGAGGGCTTTCGCCTCGCAATGAGCAGTTCTTC.

This clonotype was counted at least ten times. This rearrangement joins TRBV11-3 to TRBJ2-1; no clear D gene. The end of the DNA fits TRBJ2-7 better, so the J call may be wrong. Germline-derived CDR1 and CDR2 are SGHNT and YENEEA. The CDR3 is 13 amino acids. The CDR3, as DNA: TGTGCCAGCAGCTTACCGTCGGAAGGCGAGCAGTACTTC. It encodes CASSLPSEGEQYF.

The gene calls are TRBV7-2 and TRBJ2-5; 8 bases are shared with TRBD2. The CDR3 is 14 residues long. Germline assignment: CDR1 SGHTA and CDR2 FQGNSA. V dropped 11 bases and J dropped 8; count of bases not matched to a gene: 16. The CDR3 nucleotides read TGTGCCGGGAGCGGGGGACGGGAGCTCGATACCCAGTACTTC. Protein sequence: CAGSGGRELDTQYF. Full variable domain (outside the CDR3, taken from reference TRBV7-2 and TRBJ2-5): GAGVSQSPSNKVTEKGKDVELRCDPISGHTALYWYRQSLGQGLEFLIYFQGNSAPDKSGLPSDRFSAERTGGSVSTLTIQRTQQEDSAVYLCAGSGGRELDTQYFGPGTRLLVL.

This clonotype has ten or more counts. The chain recombines TRBV6-4 with TRBJ2-1, with 13 bases fitting TRBD2. J gave up 8 bases and V 2 bases, and 3 bases lay outside the gene matches. CDR1 MRHNA and CDR2 SNTAGT come from the germline V gene. The CDR3 is made up of 15 amino acids. DNA of the CDR3: TGTGCCAGCAGTGACGGACTAGCGGGAGTCGATGAGCAGTTCTTC. Its translation is CASSDGLAGVDEQFF.

This clonotype is deemed large (0.1 to 1%). The chain carries TRBV27 and TRBJ2-1; D gene unclear. Trimming left V 5 bases short and J 1 base short, with 21 bases between. The germline CDR1 and CDR2 sequences are MNHEY and SMNVEV (reference sequence). The CDR3 covers 18 residues. CDR3 DNA sequence: TGTGCCAGCAGTCGATCAGGACGTATCGGGTGGTCCTACAATGAGCAGTTCTTC. It yields the protein CASSRSGRIGWSYNEQFF.

The chain has TRBV5-1 and TRBJ2-3, with D possibly matching TRBD1 (7 bases). The V gene's germline CDR1 is SGHRS and CDR2 YFSETQ. The V end was cut by 8 bases, the J end by 4 bases, with 20 bases between. This CDR3 comprises 15 residues. The CDR3 loop is CARGRGTVSADTQYF. The CDR3 DNA is TGCGCCAGGGGCCGCGGGACAGTGAGCGCAGATACGCAGTATTTT.

This clonotype is large (0.1 to 1%). The chain uses TRBV10-3 and TRBJ2-1; TRBD2 matches 11 bases. Near its end, the DNA agrees better with TRBJ2-7, so the J call may be wrong. There are 16 residues in the CDR3. Germline-derived CDR1 and CDR2 are ENHRY and SYGVKD. Here the CDR3 DNA reads TGTGCCATCAGTGCGCCTAGCGGGAGGCCAGCTCAGGGGCAGTACTTC. Its protein is CAISAPSGRPAQGQYF.

In nucleotides, the CDR3 is TGTGCCAGCAGTGAAGGCAGCGCCCATCAGCCCCAGCATTTT. As protein: CASSEGSAHQPQHF. The chain joins TRBV6-1 to TRBJ1-5; D is ambiguous. This CDR3 has 14 amino acids. Germline V CDR1 and CDR2: MNHNS, SASEGT. V lost 1 base to trimming and J lost 5 bases, with 9 bases between them.

In regard to this clonotype: One end of the junction fails to match germline, which may point to a read error. The rearrangement uses TRBV6-4 and TRBJ2-3, with 10 bases identical to TRBD2. Germline V lookup: CDR1 MRHNA, CDR2 SNTAGT. The CDR3 is 19 residues long. CDR3 loop: CASSLTAASGGRGQETQYF. The DNA for the CDR3 is TGTGCCAGCAGTCTCACGGCGGCTAGCGGGGGCCGGGGCCAAGAGACGCAGTACTTT.